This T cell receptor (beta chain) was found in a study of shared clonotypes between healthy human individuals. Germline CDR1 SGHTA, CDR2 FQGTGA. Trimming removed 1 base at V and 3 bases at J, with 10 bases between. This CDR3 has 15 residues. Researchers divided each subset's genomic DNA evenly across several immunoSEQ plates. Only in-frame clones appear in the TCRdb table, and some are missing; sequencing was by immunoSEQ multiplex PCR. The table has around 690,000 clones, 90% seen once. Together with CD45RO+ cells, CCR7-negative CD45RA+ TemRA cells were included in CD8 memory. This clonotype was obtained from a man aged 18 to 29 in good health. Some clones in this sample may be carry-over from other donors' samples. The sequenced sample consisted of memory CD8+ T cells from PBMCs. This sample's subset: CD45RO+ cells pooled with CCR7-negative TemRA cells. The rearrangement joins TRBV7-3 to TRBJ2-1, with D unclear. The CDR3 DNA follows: TGTGCCAGCAGCTTAATCCGGGTGCGCTACAATGAGCAGTTCTTC. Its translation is CASSLIRVRYNEQFF.